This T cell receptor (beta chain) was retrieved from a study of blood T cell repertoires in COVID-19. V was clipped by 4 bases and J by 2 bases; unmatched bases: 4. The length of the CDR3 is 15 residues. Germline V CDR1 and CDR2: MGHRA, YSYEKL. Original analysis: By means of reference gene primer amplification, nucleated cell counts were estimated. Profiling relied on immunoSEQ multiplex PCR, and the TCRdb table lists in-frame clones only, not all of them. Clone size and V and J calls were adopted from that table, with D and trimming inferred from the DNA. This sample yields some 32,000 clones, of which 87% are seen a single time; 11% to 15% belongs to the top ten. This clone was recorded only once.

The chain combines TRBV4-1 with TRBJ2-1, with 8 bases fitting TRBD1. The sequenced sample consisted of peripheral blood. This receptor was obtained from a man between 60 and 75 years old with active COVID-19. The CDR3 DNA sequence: TGCGCCAGCAGCCCACAGGGGGGCCCCTACAATGAGCAGTTCTTC. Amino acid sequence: CASSPQGGPYNEQFF.